The source of this TCR beta chain is a study of vaccination effects on CD4 cells after COVID-19. Study in general: It was two doses of either the BNT162b2 or mRNA-1273 vaccine that participants received.

Expansion with viral peptide pools was applied to antigen-specific CD4+ T cells by the ViraFEST assay prior to sequencing. Once cultured for around 11 days, the cells underwent separation to obtain CD4+ T cells. Vaccine recipients lacked prior SARS-CoV-2 infection and had negative nucleocapsid antibodies. With approximately 9.8 ug/ml peptides and around 9.6 IU/ml IL-2, a few million PBMC per well were cultured. Half of the medium was exchanged for IL-2 medium on both days 3 and 7. The study, taken as a whole, reports: Marked contraction was observed in infection-induced and vaccine-induced clones late after vaccination.

As regards this clone: What it binds is unknown.

This CDR3 spans 14 amino acids. Germline trimming cut 2 bases from V and 7 bases from J; bases unmatched to any gene: 6. In germline, CDR1 is SGHNT, CDR2 YYREEE (reference sequence). Using immunoSEQ multiplex PCR, the repertoire was profiled, and TCRdb retains in-frame clones only, with some absent. The sample includes about 73,000 clones, roughly 79% seen only once; the top ten take about 2.9%. This TCR was recovered from a human donor who received a COVID-19 vaccine. J is TRBJ1-2 and V is TRBV5-4, with 9 bases fitting TRBD1. Sequences were derived from CD4+ T cells from PBMCs cultured with HCoV-NL63 spike peptides, sampled before COVID-19 vaccination. Here the CDR3 reads CASSLEGQGRGYTF. The CDR3 DNA reads as TGTGCCAGCAGCTTAGAGGGACAGGGCCGTGGCTACACCTTC.